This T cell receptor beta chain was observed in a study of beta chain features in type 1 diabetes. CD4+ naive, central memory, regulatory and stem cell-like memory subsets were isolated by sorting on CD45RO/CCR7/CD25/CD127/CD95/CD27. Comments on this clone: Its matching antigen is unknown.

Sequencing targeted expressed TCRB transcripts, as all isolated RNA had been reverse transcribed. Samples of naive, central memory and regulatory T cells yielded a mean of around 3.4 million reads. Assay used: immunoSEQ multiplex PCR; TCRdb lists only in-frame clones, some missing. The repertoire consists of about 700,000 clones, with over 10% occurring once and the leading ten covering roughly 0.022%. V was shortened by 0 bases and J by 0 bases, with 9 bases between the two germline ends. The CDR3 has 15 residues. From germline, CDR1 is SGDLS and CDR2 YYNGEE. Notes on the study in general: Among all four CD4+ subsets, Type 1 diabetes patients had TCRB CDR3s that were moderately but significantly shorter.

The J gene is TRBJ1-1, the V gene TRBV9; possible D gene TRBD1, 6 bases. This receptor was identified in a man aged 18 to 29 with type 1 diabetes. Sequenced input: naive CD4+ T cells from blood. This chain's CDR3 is CASSVGAGVNTEAFF. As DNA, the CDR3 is TGTGCCAGCAGCGTAGGGGCAGGGGTGAACACTGAAGCTTTCTTT. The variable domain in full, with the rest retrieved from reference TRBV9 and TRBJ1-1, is DSGVTQTPKHLITATGQRVTLRCSPRSGDLSVYWYQQSLDQGLQFLIQYYNGEERAKGNILERFSAQQFPDLHSELNLSSLELGDSALYFCASSVGAGVNTEAFFGQGTRLTVV.